A single sample is the source of the 16 T cell receptor beta chains below, sequenced in a study of cytomegalovirus exposure and HLA in healthy donors. The PCR made use of 60 Vbeta and 13 Jbeta primers. Assay used: immunoSEQ multiplex PCR; TCRdb lists only in-frame clones, some missing. The sample's table shows 55,000 or so clones. The sequencing sample was made of PBMCs. These receptors all come from a woman between 45 and 65 years old in good health and CMV-seropositive.

The rearrangement links TRBV2 to TRBJ1-2; no definite D call. CDR1 and CDR2 from the germline V gene are SNHLY and FYNNEI. This CDR3 is built from 14 residues. Deletions cut 1 base from V and 4 bases from J, with 10 bases between. The CDR3 spells CASSEDSTAYGYTF. CDR3 nucleotides: TGTGCCAGCAGTGAAGATAGTACTGCCTATGGCTACACCTTC. Full variable domain (rest looked up from reference TRBV2 and TRBJ1-2): EPEVTQTPSHQVTQMGQEVILRCVPISNHLYFYWYRQILGQKVEFLVSFYNNEISEKSEIFDDQFSVERPDGSNFTLKIRSTKLEDSAMYFCASSEDSTAYGYTFGSGTRLTVV.

The chain recombines TRBV7-8 with TRBJ2-7; 8 nucleotides match TRBD1. CDR1 is SGHVS, CDR2 FQNEAQ, per germline. The CDR3 loop spans 15 amino acids. J lost 1 base, V lost 6 bases, and 8 bases had no gene match. The CDR3 DNA follows: TGTGCCAGCAGACCGGACAGGGTCCTTTCCTACGAGCAGTACTTC. The encoded protein is CASRPDRVLSYEQYF.

V gene TRBV7-9 combines with J gene TRBJ2-5, with D perhaps TRBD1 (6 bases). Deletions cut 6 bases from V and 2 bases from J, with 16 bases between. Germline V gene sequence: CDR1 SEHNR, CDR2 FQNEAQ (reference sequence). The CDR3 extends over 15 amino acids. The CDR3 DNA reads as TGTGCCAGCAGTTATACAGGGAACGGACAAGAGACCCAGTACTTC. As protein: CASSYTGNGQETQYF. The entire variable domain, with the rest obtained from reference TRBV7-9 and TRBJ2-5, is as follows: DTGVSQNPRHKITKRGQNVTFRCDPISEHNRLYWYRQTLGQGPEFLTYFQNEAQLEKSRLLSDRFSAERPKGSFSTLEIQRTEQGDSAMYLCASSYTGNGQETQYFGPGTRLLVL.

The chain combines TRBV6-1 with TRBJ1-1; D unclear. The CDR3 spans 12 residues. V lost 5 bases, J lost 3 bases, and 7 bases lay in between. Germline V gene data show CDR1 as MNHNS and CDR2 as SASEGT. CDR3 sequence: CASSPEYTEAFF. DNA for the CDR3: TGTGCCAGCAGTCCTGAGTACACTGAAGCTTTCTTT.

This rearrangement joins TRBV5-1 to TRBJ2-3, with TRBD2 identical over 9 bases. The CDR3 loop spans 14 amino acids. Germline V gene lookup returns CDR1 SGHRS and CDR2 YFSETQ. The trim removed 6 bases at V and 5 bases at J, leaving 7 bases unmatched. Here the CDR3 DNA reads TGCGCCAGCAACGGCGGGAGGGCACTAGATACGCAGTATTTT. Translating it yields CASNGGRALDTQYF.

The chain links TRBV7-3 to TRBJ1-5, with TRBD1 identical over 8 bases. There are 13 residues in the CDR3. Germline CDR1 is SGHTA and CDR2 is FQGTGA. V lost 2 bases and J lost 6; bases outside the gene matches: 0. CDR3 sequence (DNA): TGTGCCAGCAGCTTAGACAGGGGTCAGCCCCAGCATTTT. This sequence encodes CASSLDRGQPQHF.

A word on this clone: One end of the junction varies from germline; a read error may be responsible. The genes are TRBV11-2 and TRBJ2-3; tentatively, D is TRBD1 (5 bases). Germline CDR1 SGHAT, CDR2 FQNNGV. The CDR3 consists of 15 residues. The DNA of the CDR3 is TGTGCCGGCAGGGAAAAGGCGGTTTCCACAGATACGCAGTATTTT. Protein sequence: CAGREKAVSTDTQYF.

This sequence joins TRBV27 and TRBJ2-7; 8 nucleotides match TRBD1. Losses at the gene ends were 4 bases for V and 7 bases for J; bases not matched to a gene: 9. CDR3 length: 14 amino acids. CDR1 is MNHEY, CDR2 SMNVEV, per germline (reference sequence). The CDR3 protein is CASSSRTGSGEQYF. Written as DNA, the CDR3 is TGTGCCAGCAGTTCAAGGACAGGGTCCGGGGAGCAGTACTTC.

The rearrangement joins TRBV7-9 to TRBJ1-1; D is uncertain. Trimming pared 5 bases from V and 6 bases from J, leaving 19 bases between. The germline V gene has CDR1 SEHNR and CDR2 FQNEAQ (reference sequence). The length of the CDR3 is 15 residues. CDR3 protein: CASSPLTTASAEAFF. In DNA form, the CDR3 reads TGTGCCAGCAGCCCATTGACAACCGCCTCGGCTGAAGCTTTCTTT.

The chain couples TRBV9 to TRBJ1-1; 7 bases map to TRBD1. J lost 5 bases, V lost 2 bases, and 3 bases had no gene match. Germline V gene sequence: CDR1 SGDLS, CDR2 YYNGEE. This CDR3 is 13 amino acids long. The CDR3 region is CASSVTGETEAFF. DNA for the CDR3: TGTGCCAGCAGCGTCACAGGGGAAACTGAAGCTTTCTTT.

The rearrangement joins TRBV19 to TRBJ1-2; 11 bases map to TRBD1. CDR1 and CDR2 from the germline V gene are LNHDA and SQIVND (reference sequence). Trimming removed 4 bases from V and 3 bases from J; junction bases left unmatched: 7. The CDR3 has 16 residues. The CDR3 sequence: CASSTVPGQGDYGYTF. For the CDR3, the DNA is TGTGCCAGTAGTACTGTTCCGGGACAGGGGGACTATGGCTACACCTTC.

The chain combines TRBV7-9 with TRBJ2-7, with 7 bases aligning to TRBD2. Trimming at V came to 3 bases and at J to 1 base, leaving 6 bases not matched to a gene. The V gene's germline CDR1 is SEHNR and CDR2 FQNEAQ (reference sequence). The CDR3 runs to 15 residues. The chain's CDR3 is CASSLPSGPSYEQYF. For the CDR3, the DNA is TGTGCCAGCAGCTTGCCTAGCGGACCGTCCTACGAGCAGTACTTC. The full variable domain, with the rest looked up from reference TRBV7-9 and TRBJ2-7, is DTGVSQNPRHKITKRGQNVTFRCDPISEHNRLYWYRQTLGQGPEFLTYFQNEAQLEKSRLLSDRFSAERPKGSFSTLEIQRTEQGDSAMYLCASSLPSGPSYEQYFGPGTRLTVT.

The V call is TRBV29-1, the J call TRBJ2-1; perhaps TRBD2 as D (5 bases). V was cut by 0 bases and J by 11 bases, with 11 bases left in between. The length of the CDR3 is 12 residues. From germline, CDR1 is SQVTM and CDR2 ANQGSEA. The CDR3 region has the DNA TGCAGCGTTGAAGATCTTAGCGCCAAGCAGTTCTTC. Its protein is CSVEDLSAKQFF.

The V call is TRBV7-9, the J call TRBJ1-6, with D possibly matching TRBD1 (5 bases). Germline V gene data show CDR1 as SEHNR and CDR2 as FQNEAQ (reference sequence). The CDR3 sequence is 16 residues long. Trimming shortened V by 5 bases and J by 14 bases, and 25 bases separated the two germline ends. CDR3 region: CASSPIAGGAGLSLHF. The DNA of the CDR3 is TGTGCCAGCAGCCCCATAGCGGGAGGGGCCGGGTTGTCCCTCCACTTT.

The J gene is TRBJ1-2, the V gene TRBV2; tentatively, D is TRBD1 (5 bases). The length of the CDR3 is 15 residues. Trimming removed 4 bases from V and 4 bases from J, with 16 bases in between. Germline values: CDR1 SNHLY, CDR2 FYNNEI. The CDR3 sequence: CASSAETRAIYGYTF. CDR3 bases: TGTGCCAGCAGTGCAGAGACCAGGGCGATCTATGGCTACACCTTC.

The V gene is TRBV20-1, the J gene TRBJ2-3, with unresolved D. The ends were cut back, 3 bases at V and 3 bases at J, with 4 bases in the middle. CDR1 DFQATT and CDR2 SNEGSKA come from the germline V gene (reference sequence). The CDR3 contains 11 residues. DNA of the CDR3: TGCAGTGCTAGTCCTACAGATACGCAGTATTTT. Translation gives CSASPTDTQYF.